The 8 T cell receptor beta chains reported below all come from one sample, sequenced in a study of T cells in Graves' hyperthyroidism and ophthalmopathy. TCR beta CDR3 region amplification was performed from RNA transcripts. When the TCR CDR3 underwent first-round RT-PCR, the HTBI primer set was used. Via MiXCR, TCRdb re-called the multiplex PCR reads, giving one row per CDR3 protein. The data hold over 300,000 distinct CDR3 sequences, with roughly 14% observed a single time. Source material: blood. These receptors all stem from a woman aged 55-69 years with Graves' hyperthyroidism.

The table lists this clonotype with many counts. The chain links TRBV11-1 to TRBJ1-1; no definite D call. Looked up from germline, CDR1 is SGHAT and CDR2 is FQDESV (reference sequence). V was pared by 3 bases and J by 6 bases, with 14 bases between. The CDR3 runs to 14 residues. The CDR3 loop reads CASSFTSSGSEAFF. CDR3 coding DNA: TGTGCCAGCAGCTTCACATCTTCGGGGTCTGAAGCTTTCTTT. The variable domain in full, with the rest retrieved from reference TRBV11-1 and TRBJ1-1, is EAEVAQSPRYKITEKSQAVAFWCDPISGHATLYWYRQILGQGPELLVQFQDESVVDDSQLPKDRFSAERLKGVDSTLKIQPAELGDSAMYLCASSFTSSGSEAFFGQGTRLTVV.

This clonotype was observed at least ten times. The chain has TRBV7-8 and TRBJ1-5; D call uncertain. CDR3 size: 18 residues. The V gene lost 6 bases and the J gene lost 4 bases, with 25 bases spanning the gap. The V gene's germline CDR1 is SGHVS and CDR2 FQNEAQ. CDR3: CASSSAPVDDVPNQPQHF. The DNA of the CDR3 is TGTGCCAGCAGTTCTGCCCCCGTCGACGACGTCCCAAATCAGCCCCAGCATTTT.

This clonotype was detected ten times or more. This rearrangement joins TRBV20-1 to TRBJ2-3; possible D gene TRBD2, 5 bases. CDR1 DFQATT and CDR2 SNEGSKA come from the germline V gene (reference sequence). The CDR3 has 12 amino acids. V lost 4 bases to trimming and J lost 2 bases, with 7 bases between them. CDR3: CSATSHTDTQYF. For the CDR3, the DNA is TGCAGTGCTACTAGCCACACAGATACGCAGTATTTT.

This clonotype was detected a few times. The V call is TRBV9, the J call TRBJ2-7; no clear D gene. CDR1 SGDLS and CDR2 YYNGEE come from the germline V gene. CDR3 size: 14 residues. V was shortened by 4 bases and J by 1 base, with 12 bases between the two germline ends. In DNA form, the CDR3 reads TGTGCCAGCAGCCCCCCCCCCCCGTCCTACGAGCAGTACTTC. Its protein product is CASSPPPPSYEQYF.

This clonotype was seen ten or more times. The genes are TRBV29-1 and TRBJ1-1; D gene ambiguous. V was clipped by 6 bases and J by 1 base, with 6 bases between them. The germline V gene encodes CDR1 SQVTM and CDR2 ANQGSEA. The CDR3 is 11 residues long. CDR3: CSVVGNTEAFF. The CDR3, as DNA: TGCAGCGTCGTGGGGAACACTGAAGCTTTCTTT.

For this clonotype: A single base separates this from a much larger clone, so it may be a read error. No conserved phenylalanine or tryptophan is present at the end of the CDR3, so a read error is the likely explanation. The chain recombines TRBV30 with TRBJ2-2; no definite D call. The germline V and J ends were trimmed by 0 bases and 8 bases, with 1 base remaining between them. CDR1 is GTSNPN and CDR2 is SVGIG in the germline V gene (reference sequence). The CDR3 runs to 10 residues. The CDR3 DNA sequence: TGTGCCTGGAGTGTTGGGGAGCTGTTTTCT. As protein: CAWSVGELFS.

V is TRBV12-3 or TRBV12-4 and J is TRBJ1-2; D is uncertain. The CDR3 runs to 15 residues. Trimming cost V 3 bases and J 0 bases, with 11 bases left between them. Here the CDR3 DNA reads TGTGCCAGCAGTTTTCGGATTGAAACTAACTATGGCTACACCTTC. Encoded protein: CASSFRIETNYGYTF.

This clonotype has more than one count but fewer than ten. The CDR3 region is CASTHGLQNTEAFF. In nucleotides, the CDR3 is TGTGCCAGCACCCACGGACTGCAGAACACTGAAGCTTTCTTT. The chain couples TRBV6-1 to TRBJ1-1; D is uncertain. The CDR3 sequence is 14 residues long. Germline CDR1 MNHNS, CDR2 SASEGT. V lost 7 bases and J lost 1, with 13 bases in between.